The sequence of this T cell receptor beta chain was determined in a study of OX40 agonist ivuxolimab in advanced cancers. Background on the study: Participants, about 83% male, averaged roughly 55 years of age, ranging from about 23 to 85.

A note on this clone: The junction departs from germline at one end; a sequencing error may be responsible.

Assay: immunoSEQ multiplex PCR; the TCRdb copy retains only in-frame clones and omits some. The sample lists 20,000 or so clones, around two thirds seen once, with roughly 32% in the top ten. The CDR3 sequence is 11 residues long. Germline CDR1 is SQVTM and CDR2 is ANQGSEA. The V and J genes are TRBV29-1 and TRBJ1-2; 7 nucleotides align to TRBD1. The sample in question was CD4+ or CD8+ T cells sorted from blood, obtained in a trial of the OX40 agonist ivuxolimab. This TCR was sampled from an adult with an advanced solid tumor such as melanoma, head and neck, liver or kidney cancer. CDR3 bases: TGCAGCGTGGCGACAGGGTATGGCTACGCCTTC. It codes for CSVATGYGYAF.